The present entry profiles one T cell receptor beta chain with its context. Germline V gene data show CDR1 as SGHTA and CDR2 as FQGNSA. CDR3 length: 14 residues. V lost 10 bases and J 4 bases, leaving 17 bases between the germline ends. This specimen belongs to a study of T-cell reconstitution after alpha-beta-depleted transplantation in children. Unique molecular identifiers tagged the TCRbeta library. TCRdb independently ran MiXCR on the PCR reads; one entry per CDR3 protein. The data show about 580,000 distinct CDR3 sequences, with roughly 23% seen just once and about 14% held by the top ten. This chain links TRBV7-2 with TRBJ1-3, with a weak D call TRBD1 (5 bases). This TCR was sampled from a boy under two years old who had a stem cell transplant for acute myeloid leukemia, so the T cells may come from the graft donor. This material consisted of PBMCs, mostly from graft donor cells, taken 360 days after TCRalphabeta/CD19-depleted stem cell transplant. The CDR3 reads CATSSRVYGNTIYF. The CDR3 DNA sequence: TGTGCCACGAGCTCCAGGGTTTACGGAAACACCATATATTTT.